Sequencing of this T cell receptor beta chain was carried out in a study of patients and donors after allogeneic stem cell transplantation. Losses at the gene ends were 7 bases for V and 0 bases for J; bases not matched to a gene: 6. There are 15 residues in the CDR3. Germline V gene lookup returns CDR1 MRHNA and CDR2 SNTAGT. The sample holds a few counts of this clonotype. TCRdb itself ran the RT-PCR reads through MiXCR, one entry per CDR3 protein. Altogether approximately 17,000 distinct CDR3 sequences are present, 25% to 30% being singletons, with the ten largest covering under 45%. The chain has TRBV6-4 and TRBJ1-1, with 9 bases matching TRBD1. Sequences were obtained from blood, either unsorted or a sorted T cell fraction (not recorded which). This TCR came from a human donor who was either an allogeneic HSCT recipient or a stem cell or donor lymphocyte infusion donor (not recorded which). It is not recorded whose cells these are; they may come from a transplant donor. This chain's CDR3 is CASNPGQGLNTEAFF. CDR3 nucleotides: TGTGCCAGCAACCCGGGACAGGGCCTGAACACTGAAGCTTTCTTT.